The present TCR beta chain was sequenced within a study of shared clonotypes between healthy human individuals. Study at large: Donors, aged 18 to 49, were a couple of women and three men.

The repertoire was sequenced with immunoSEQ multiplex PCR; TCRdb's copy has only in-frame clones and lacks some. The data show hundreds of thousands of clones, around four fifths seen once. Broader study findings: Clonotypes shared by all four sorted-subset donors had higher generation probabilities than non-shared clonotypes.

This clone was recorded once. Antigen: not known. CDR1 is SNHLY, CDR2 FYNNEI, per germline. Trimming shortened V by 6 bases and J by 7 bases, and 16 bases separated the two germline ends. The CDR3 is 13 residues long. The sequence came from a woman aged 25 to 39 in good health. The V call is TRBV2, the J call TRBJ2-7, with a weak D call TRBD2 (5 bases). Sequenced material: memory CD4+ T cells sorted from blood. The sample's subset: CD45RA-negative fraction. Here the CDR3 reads CASSGPGIQEQYF. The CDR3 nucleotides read TGTGCCAGCAGCGGTCCGGGGATTCAGGAGCAGTACTTC.